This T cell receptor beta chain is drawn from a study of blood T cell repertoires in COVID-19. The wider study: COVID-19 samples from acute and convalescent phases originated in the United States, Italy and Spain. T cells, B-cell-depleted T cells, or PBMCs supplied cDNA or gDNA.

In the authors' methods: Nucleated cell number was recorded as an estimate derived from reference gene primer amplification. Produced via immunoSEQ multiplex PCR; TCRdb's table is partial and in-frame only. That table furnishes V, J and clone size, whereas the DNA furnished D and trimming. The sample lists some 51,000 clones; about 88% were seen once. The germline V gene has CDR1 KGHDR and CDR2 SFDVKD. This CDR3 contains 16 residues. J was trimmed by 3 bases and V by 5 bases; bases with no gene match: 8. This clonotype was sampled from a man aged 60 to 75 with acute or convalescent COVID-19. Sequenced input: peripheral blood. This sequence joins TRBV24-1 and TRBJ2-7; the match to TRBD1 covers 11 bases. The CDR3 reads CATSAQGTGGNYEQYF. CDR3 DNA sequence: TGTGCCACCAGTGCCCAAGGGACAGGGGGAAACTACGAGCAGTACTTC.